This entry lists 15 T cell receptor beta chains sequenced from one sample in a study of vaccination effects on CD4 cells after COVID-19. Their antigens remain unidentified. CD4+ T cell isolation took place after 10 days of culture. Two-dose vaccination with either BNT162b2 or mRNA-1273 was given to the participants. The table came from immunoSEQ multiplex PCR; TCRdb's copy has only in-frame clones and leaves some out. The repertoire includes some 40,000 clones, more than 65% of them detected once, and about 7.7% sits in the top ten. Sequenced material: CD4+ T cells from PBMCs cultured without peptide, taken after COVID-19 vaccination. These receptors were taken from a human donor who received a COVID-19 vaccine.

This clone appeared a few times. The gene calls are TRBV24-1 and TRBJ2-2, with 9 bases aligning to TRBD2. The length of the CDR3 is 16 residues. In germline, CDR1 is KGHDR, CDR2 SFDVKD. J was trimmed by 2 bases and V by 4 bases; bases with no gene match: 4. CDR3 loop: CATSEPGLANTGELFF. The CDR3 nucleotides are TGTGCCACCAGTGAGCCGGGACTAGCAAACACCGGGGAGCTGTTTTTT.

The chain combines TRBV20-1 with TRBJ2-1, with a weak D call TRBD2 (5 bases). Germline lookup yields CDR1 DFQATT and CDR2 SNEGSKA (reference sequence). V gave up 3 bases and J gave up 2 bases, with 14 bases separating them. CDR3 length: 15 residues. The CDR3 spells CSASGSRGPYNEQFF. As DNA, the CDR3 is TGCAGTGCTAGTGGTTCCCGCGGGCCCTACAATGAGCAGTTCTTC.

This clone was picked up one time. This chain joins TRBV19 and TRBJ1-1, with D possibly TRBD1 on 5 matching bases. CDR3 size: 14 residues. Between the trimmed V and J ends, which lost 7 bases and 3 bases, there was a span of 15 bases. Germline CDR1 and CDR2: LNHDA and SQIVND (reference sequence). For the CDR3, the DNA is TGTGCCAGTAACATCGGACGGGGGTACACTGAAGCTTTCTTT. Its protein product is CASNIGRGYTEAFF.

CDR3 coding DNA: TGTGCCAGCACCTGGTTTGAGTCCCACACAGATACGCAGTATTTT. Protein sequence: CASTWFESHTDTQYF. The chain couples TRBV5-4 to TRBJ2-3; no clear D. V was cut by 6 bases and J by 2 bases, with 16 bases left in between. From germline, CDR1 is SGHNT and CDR2 YYREEE (reference sequence). This CDR3 region has 15 residues.

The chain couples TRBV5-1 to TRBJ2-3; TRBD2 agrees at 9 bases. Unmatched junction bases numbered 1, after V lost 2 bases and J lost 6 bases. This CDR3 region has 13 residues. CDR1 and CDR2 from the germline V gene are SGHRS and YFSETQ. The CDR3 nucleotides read TGCGCCAGCAGCTTAAGCGGGAGGGATACGCAGTATTTT. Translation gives CASSLSGRDTQYF.

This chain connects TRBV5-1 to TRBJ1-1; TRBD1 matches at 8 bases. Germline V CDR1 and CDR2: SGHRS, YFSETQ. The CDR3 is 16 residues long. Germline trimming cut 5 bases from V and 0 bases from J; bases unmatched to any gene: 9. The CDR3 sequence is CASSLEPGGLNTEAFF. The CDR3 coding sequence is TGCGCCAGCAGTCTGGAGCCAGGGGGCCTGAACACTGAAGCTTTCTTT.

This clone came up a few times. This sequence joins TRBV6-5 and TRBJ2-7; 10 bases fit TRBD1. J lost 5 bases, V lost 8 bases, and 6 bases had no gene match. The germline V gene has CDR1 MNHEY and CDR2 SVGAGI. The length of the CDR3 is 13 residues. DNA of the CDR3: TGTGCCAGCTTGACCGGGACAGGGGACGAGCAGTACTTC. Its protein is CASLTGTGDEQYF.

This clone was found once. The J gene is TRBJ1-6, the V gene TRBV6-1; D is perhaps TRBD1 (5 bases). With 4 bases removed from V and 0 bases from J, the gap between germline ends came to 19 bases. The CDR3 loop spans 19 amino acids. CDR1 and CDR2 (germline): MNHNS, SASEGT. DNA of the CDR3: TGTGCCAGCAGTGTAAGAGGGAAGCGACAGAGCTCCTATAATTCACCCCTCCACTTT. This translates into CASSVRGKRQSSYNSPLHF.

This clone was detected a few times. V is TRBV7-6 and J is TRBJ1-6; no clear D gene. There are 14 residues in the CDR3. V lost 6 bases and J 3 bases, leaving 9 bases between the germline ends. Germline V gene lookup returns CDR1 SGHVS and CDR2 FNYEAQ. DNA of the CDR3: TGTGCCAGCAGGGAAGGGAACTATAATTCACCCCTCCACTTT. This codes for CASREGNYNSPLHF.

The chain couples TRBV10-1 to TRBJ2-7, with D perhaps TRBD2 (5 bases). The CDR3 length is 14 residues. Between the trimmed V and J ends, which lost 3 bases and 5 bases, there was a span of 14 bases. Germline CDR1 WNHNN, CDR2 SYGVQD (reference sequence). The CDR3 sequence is CASSDAGRYDEQYF. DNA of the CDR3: TGCGCCAGCAGTGACGCGGGTCGTTATGACGAGCAGTACTTC.

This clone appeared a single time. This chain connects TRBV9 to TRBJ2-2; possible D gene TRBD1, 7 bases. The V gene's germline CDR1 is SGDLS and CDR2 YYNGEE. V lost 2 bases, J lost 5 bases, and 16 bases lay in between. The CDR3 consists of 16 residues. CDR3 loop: CASSVLGQGGTGELFF. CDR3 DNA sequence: TGTGCCAGCAGCGTTCTGGGGCAGGGGGGTACCGGGGAGCTGTTTTTT.

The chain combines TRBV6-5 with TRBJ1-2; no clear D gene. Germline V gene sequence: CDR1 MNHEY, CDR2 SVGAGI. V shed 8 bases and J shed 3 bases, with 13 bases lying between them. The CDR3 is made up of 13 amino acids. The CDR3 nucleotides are TGTGCCAGCTCTAGGGAGGCGGACTATGGCTACACCTTC. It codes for CASSREADYGYTF.

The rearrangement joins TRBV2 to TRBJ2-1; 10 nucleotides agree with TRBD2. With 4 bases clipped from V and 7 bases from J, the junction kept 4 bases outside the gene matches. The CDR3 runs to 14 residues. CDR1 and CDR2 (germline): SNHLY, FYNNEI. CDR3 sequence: CASSASGRGNEQFF. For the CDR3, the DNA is TGTGCCAGCAGTGCTAGCGGGAGAGGGAATGAGCAGTTCTTC.

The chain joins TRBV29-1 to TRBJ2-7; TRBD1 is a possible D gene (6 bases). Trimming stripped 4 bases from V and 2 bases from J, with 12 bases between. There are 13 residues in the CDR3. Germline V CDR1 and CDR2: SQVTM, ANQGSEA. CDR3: CSVAGEGAYEQYF. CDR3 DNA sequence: TGCAGCGTTGCCGGTGAGGGGGCCTACGAGCAGTACTTC.

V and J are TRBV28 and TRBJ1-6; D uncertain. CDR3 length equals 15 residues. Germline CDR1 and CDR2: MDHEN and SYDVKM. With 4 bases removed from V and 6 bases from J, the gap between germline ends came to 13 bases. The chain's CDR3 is CASSSEDRINSPLHF. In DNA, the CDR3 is TGTGCCAGCAGTTCAGAAGACCGGATTAATTCACCCCTCCACTTT. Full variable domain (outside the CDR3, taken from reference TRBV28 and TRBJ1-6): DVKVTQSSRYLVKRTGEKVFLECVQDMDHENMFWYRQDPGLGLRLIYFSYDVKMKEKGDIPEGYSVSREKKERFSLILESASTNQTSMYLCASSSEDRINSPLHFGNGTRLTVT.